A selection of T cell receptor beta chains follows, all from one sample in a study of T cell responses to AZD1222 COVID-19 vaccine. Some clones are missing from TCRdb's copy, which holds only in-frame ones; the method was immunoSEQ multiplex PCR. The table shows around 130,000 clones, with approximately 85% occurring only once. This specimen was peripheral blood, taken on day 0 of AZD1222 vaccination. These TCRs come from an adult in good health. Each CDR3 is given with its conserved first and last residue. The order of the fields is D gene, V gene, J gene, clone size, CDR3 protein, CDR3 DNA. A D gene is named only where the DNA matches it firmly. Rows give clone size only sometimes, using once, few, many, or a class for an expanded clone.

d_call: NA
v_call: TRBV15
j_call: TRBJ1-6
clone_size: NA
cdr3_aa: CATSRDRESSYNSPLHF
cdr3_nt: TGTGCCACCAGCAGAGACAGGGAAAGCTCCTATAATTCACCCCTCCACTTT

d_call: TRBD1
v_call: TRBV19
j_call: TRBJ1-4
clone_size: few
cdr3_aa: CASTPLDRGGEKLFF
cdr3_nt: TGTGCCAGTACCCCACTAGACAGGGGAGGTGAAAAACTGTTTTTT

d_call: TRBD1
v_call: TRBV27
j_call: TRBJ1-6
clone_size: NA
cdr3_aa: CASSLSRQGENSPLHF
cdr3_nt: TGTGCCAGCAGTCTTTCTCGACAGGGGGAAAATTCACCCCTCCACTTT

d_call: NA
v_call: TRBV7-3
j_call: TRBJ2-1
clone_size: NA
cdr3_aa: CASGSQVGEQFF
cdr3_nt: TGTGCCAGCGGCTCACAGGTGGGGGAGCAGTTCTTC

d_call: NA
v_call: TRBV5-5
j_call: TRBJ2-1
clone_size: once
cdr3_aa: CASSLGSGPYNEQFF
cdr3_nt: TGTGCCAGCAGCTTGGGTAGCGGACCATACAATGAGCAGTTCTTC

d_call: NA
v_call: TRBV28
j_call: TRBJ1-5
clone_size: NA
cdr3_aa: CASSRLRGRDQPQHF
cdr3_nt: TGTGCCAGCAGCCGTCTGAGGGGCAGGGATCAGCCCCAGCATTTT

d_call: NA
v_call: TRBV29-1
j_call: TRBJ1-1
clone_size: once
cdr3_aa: CSVGGKGLTLDTEAFF
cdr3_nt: TGCAGCGTCGGGGGAAAGGGGTTGACCTTGGACACTGAAGCTTTCTTT

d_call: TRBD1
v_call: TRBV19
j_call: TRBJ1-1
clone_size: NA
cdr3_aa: CASSNRGNEAFF
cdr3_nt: TGTGCCAGTAGTAACAGGGGGAATGAAGCTTTCTTT

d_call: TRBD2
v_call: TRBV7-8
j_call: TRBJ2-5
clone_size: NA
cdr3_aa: CASGRRGAGETQYF
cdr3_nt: TGTGCCAGCGGGAGGCGGGGGGCCGGGGAGACCCAGTACTTC

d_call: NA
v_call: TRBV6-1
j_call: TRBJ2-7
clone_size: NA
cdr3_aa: CASSEDPSYEQYF
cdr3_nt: TGTGCCAGCAGTGAGGACCCATCCTACGAGCAGTACTTC

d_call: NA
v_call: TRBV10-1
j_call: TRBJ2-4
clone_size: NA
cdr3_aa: CASSESQGASIQYF
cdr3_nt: TGCGCCAGCAGTGAGTCGCAGGGAGCAAGCATTCAGTACTTC

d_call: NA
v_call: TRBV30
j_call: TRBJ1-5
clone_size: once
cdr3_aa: CAWSVRRAGRYGHPNHPQHF
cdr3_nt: TGTGCCTGGAGTGTAAGGCGGGCAGGGAGGTACGGTCACCCCAATCACCCCCAGCATTTT

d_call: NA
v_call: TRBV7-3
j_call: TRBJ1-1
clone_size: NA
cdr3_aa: CASSGRSMNTEAFF
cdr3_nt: TGTGCCAGCAGCGGACGTTCCATGAACACTGAAGCTTTCTTT

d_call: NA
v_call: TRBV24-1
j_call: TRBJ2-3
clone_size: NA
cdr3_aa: CATSDLEAGRDTQYF
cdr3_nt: TGTGCCACCAGTGATTTAGAGGCCGGGCGAGATACGCAGTATTTT

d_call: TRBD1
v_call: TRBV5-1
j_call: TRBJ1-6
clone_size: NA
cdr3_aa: CASSPETGVRSPLHF
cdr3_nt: TGCGCCAGCAGCCCGGAAACAGGGGTACGGTCACCCCTCCACTTT

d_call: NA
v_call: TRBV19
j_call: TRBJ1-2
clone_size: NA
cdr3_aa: CASSAPGRVADYGYTF
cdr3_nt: TGTGCCAGTAGTGCACCTGGGAGGGTTGCCGATTATGGCTACACCTTC

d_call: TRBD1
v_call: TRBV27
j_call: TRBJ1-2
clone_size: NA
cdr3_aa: CASTLSGTASYGYTF
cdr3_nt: TGTGCCAGCACCTTGTCAGGGACAGCAAGCTATGGCTACACCTTC

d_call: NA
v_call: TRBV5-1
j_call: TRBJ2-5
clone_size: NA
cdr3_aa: CASSATSTGETQYF
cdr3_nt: TGCGCCAGCAGCGCGACTAGTACAGGGGAGACCCAGTACTTC

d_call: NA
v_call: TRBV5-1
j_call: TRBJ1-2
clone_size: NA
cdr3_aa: CASTDNPRIYGYTF
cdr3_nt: TGCGCCAGCACCGACAACCCCCGTATCTATGGCTACACCTTC

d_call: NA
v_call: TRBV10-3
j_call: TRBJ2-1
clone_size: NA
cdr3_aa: CAISISGGLPDEQFF
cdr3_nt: TGTGCCATCAGTATTTCGGGGGGCCTCCCCGATGAGCAGTTCTTC

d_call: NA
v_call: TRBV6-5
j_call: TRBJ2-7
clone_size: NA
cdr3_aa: CASSYRGNRDEQYF
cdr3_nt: TGTGCCAGCAGTTACCGGGGGAACCGAGACGAGCAGTACTTC

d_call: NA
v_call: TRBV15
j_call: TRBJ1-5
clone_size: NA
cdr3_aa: CATSRAGEGSNQPQHF
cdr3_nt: TGTGCCACCAGCAGAGCCGGAGAGGGCTCCAATCAGCCCCAGCATTTT

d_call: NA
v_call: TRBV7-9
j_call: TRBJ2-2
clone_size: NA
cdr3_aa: CASSSRSGVNTGELFF
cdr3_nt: TGTGCCAGCAGCTCCAGAAGCGGAGTGAACACCGGGGAGCTGTTTTTT

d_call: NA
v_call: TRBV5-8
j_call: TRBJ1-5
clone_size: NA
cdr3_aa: CASSRDKNQPQHF
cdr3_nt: TGTGCCAGCAGCCGAGACAAGAATCAGCCCCAGCATTTT

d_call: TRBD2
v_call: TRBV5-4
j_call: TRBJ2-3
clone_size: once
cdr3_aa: CASSLMGGGANTQYF
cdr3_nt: TGTGCCAGCAGCTTGATGGGCGGGGGGGCGAATACGCAGTATTTT

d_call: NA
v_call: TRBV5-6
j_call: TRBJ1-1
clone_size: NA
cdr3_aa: CASRTGLNTEAFF
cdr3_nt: TGTGCCAGCAGAACAGGGTTAAACACTGAAGCTTTCTTT

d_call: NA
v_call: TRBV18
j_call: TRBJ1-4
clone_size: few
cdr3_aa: CASSGQSPSTNEKLFF
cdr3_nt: TGTGCCAGCTCGGGGCAGAGCCCTTCAACTAATGAAAAACTGTTTTTT

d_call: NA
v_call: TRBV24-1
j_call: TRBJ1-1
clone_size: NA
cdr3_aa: CATSGMGGKGEAFF
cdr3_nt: TGTGCCACCAGTGGAATGGGGGGAAAAGGTGAAGCTTTCTTT

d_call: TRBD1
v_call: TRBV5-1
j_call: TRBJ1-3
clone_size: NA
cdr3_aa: CASSRGQGAKNTIYF
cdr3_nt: TGCGCCAGCAGCCGCGGACAGGGAGCGAAAAACACCATATATTTT

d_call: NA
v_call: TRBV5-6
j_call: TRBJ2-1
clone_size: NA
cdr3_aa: CASSSRVGVEQFF
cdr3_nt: TGTGCCAGCAGCTCCAGGGTCGGGGTTGAGCAGTTCTTC

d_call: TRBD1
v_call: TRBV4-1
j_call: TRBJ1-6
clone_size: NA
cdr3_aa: CASSNRDRGRNSPLHF
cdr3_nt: TGCGCCAGCAGCAACCGGGACAGGGGACGAAATTCACCCCTCCACTTT

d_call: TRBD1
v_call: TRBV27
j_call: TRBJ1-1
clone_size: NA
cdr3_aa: CASSPGQGVVRNTEAFF
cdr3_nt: TGTGCCAGCAGCCCGGGACAGGGTGTTGTTAGGAACACTGAAGCTTTCTTT

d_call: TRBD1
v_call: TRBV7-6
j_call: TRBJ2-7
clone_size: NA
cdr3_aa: CASSQTTSTGSNEQYF
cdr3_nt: TGTGCCAGCAGCCAAACAACTTCGACAGGGTCTAACGAGCAGTACTTC

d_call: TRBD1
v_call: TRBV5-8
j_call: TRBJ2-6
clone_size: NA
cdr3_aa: CASRKDRGGVGANVLTF
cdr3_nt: TGTGCCAGCAGAAAAGACAGGGGCGGAGTGGGGGCCAACGTCCTGACTTTC

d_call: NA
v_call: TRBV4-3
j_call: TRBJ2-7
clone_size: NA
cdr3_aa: CASSPSYTAGQSYEQYF
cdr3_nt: TGCGCCAGCAGCCCGTCCTATACTGCGGGACAGTCCTACGAGCAGTACTTC

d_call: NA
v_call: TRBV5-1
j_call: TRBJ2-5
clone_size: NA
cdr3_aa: CASSGEAGETQYF
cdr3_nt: TGCGCCAGCAGCGGCGAAGCAGGCGAGACCCAGTACTTC

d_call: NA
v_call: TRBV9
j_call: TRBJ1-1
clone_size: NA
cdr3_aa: CASSVSGTEAFF
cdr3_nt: TGTGCCAGCAGCGTCTCCGGCACTGAAGCTTTCTTT

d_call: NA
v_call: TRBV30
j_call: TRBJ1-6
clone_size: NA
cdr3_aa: CASHPGSPESPLHF
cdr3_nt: TGTGCCTCCCACCCGGGAAGTCCGGAGTCACCCCTCCACTTT

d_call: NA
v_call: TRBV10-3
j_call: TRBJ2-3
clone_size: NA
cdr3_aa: CAISVLGADTQYF
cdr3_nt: TGTGCCATCAGTGTTCTTGGAGCAGATACGCAGTATTTT

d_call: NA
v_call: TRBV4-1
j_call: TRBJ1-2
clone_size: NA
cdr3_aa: CASSQESGPVYGYTF
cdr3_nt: TGCGCCAGCAGCCAAGAGTCAGGGCCGGTATATGGCTACACCTTC

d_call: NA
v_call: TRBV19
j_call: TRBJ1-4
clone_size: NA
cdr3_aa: CASSALGEKLFF
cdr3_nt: TGTGCCAGTAGTGCACTTGGGGAAAAACTGTTTTTT

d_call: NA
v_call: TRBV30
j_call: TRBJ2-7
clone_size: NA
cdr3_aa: CAWSVTTGSGYEQYF
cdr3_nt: TGTGCCTGGAGTGTGACAACTGGGAGCGGCTACGAGCAGTACTTC

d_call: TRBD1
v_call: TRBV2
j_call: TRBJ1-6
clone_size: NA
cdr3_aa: CASRRDRGSSYNSPLHF
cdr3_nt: TGTGCCAGCAGAAGGGACAGAGGATCTTCCTATAATTCACCCCTCCACTTT

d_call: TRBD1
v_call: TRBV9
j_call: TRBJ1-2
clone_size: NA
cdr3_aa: CASSVEGGISYGYTF
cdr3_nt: TGTGCCAGCAGCGTAGAAGGGGGCATCAGCTATGGCTACACCTTC

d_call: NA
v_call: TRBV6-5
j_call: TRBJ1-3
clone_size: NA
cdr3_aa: CASSGASSSGNTIYF
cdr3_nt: TGTGCCAGCTCCGGGGCCAGTAGCTCTGGAAACACCATATATTTT

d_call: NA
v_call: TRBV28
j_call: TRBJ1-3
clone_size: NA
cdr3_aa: CASSLPRTSGNTIYF
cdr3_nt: TGTGCCAGCAGTTTACCGAGGACCTCTGGAAACACCATATATTTT

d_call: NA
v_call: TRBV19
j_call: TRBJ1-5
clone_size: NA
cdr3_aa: CASKVSGVPQPQHF
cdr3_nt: TGTGCCAGTAAAGTTTCGGGGGTCCCTCAGCCCCAGCATTTT

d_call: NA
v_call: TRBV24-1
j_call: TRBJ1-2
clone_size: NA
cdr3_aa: CATSDPLGTGYGYTF
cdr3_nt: TGTGCCACCAGTGACCCACTGGGAACGGGCTATGGCTACACCTTC